Described below is a single T cell receptor beta chain sequence and its context. This specimen belongs to a study of cytomegalovirus exposure and HLA in healthy donors. Method: immunoSEQ multiplex PCR; TCRdb's copy keeps in-frame clones and lacks some. The sample has about 220,000 clones, around 90% seen once; the top ten hold 1.1%. J was trimmed by 9 bases and V by 1 base; bases with no gene match: 6. CDR1 and CDR2 from the germline V gene are SGHDT and YYEEEE. The CDR3 length is 14 residues. Sequencing used PBMCs. This TCR was recovered from a woman younger than 35 in good health and CMV-seronegative. The rearrangement uses TRBV5-6 and TRBJ2-1; 8 nucleotides agree with TRBD1. The CDR3 reads CASSLSQGAVEQFF. The CDR3 nucleotides read TGTGCCAGCAGCTTGAGTCAGGGGGCCGTTGAGCAGTTCTTC. Full variable domain (rest looked up from reference TRBV5-6 and TRBJ2-1): DAGVTQSPTHLIKTRGQQVTLRCSPKSGHDTVSWYQQALGQGPQFIFQYYEEEERQRGNFPDRFSGHQFPNYSSELNVNALLLGDSALYLCASSLSQGAVEQFFGPGTRLTVL.